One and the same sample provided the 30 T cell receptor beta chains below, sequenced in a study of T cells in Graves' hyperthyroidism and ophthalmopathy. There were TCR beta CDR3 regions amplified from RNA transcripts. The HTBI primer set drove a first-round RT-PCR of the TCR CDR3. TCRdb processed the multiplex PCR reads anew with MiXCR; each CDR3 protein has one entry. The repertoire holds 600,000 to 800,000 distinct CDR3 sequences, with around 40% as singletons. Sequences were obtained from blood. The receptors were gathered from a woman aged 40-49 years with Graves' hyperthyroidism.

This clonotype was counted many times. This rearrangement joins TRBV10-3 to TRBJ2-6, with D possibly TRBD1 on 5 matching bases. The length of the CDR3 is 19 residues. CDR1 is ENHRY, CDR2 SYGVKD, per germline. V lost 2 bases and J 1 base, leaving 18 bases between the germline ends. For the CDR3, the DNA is TGTGCCATCAGTGAGGGTATAGGGGCAGGGATGTCTGGGGCCAACGTCCTGACTTTC. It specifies CAISEGIGAGMSGANVLTF.

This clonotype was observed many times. The chain's CDR3 is CASSSDRGQYGYTF. DNA for the CDR3: TGTGCCAGTAGTTCCGACAGGGGCCAATATGGCTACACCTTC. This chain joins TRBV19 and TRBJ1-2, with TRBD1 matching 8 bases. The CDR3 runs 14 residues. The ends lost 5 bases at V and 5 bases at J; junction bases unmatched: 7. Germline lookup yields CDR1 LNHDA and CDR2 SQIVND (reference sequence).

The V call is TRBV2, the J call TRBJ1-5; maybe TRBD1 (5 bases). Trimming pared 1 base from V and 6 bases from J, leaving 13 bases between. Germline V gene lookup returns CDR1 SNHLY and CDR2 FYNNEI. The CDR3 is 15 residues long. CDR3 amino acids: CASSEENIQGQPQHF. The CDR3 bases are TGTGCCAGCAGTGAAGAGAACATCCAGGGTCAGCCCCAGCATTTT.

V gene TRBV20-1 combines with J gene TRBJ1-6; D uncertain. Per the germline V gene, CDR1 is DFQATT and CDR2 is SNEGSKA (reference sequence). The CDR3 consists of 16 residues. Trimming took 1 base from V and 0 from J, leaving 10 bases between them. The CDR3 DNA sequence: TGCAGTGCTAGAGGACGGAAGACCTCCTATAATTCACCCCTCCACTTT. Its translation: CSARGRKTSYNSPLHF.

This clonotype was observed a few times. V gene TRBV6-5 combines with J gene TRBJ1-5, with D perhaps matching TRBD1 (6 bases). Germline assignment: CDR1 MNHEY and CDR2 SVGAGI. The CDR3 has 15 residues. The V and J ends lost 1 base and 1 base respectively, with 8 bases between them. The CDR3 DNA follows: TGTGCCAGCAGTTACTACAGGGTCAGCAATCAGCCCCAGCATTTT. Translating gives CASSYYRVSNQPQHF.

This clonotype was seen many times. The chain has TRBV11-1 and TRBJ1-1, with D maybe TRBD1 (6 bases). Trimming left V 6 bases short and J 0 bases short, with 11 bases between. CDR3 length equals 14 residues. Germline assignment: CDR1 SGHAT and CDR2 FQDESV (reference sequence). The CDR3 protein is CASRNRAMNTEAFF. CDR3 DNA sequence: TGTGCCAGCAGAAACAGGGCCATGAACACTGAAGCTTTCTTT.

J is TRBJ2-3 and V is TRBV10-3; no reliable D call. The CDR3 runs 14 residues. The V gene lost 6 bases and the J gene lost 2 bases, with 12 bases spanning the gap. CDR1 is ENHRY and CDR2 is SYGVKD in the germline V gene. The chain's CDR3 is CAIRADKVTDTQYF. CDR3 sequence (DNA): TGTGCCATCAGGGCAGACAAAGTCACAGATACGCAGTATTTT.

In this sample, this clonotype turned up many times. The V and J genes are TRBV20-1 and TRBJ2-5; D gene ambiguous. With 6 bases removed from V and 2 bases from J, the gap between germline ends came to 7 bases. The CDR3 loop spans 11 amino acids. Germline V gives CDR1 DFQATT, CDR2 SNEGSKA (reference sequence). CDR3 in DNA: TGCAGTGCCGGCAATCAAGAGACCCAGTACTTC. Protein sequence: CSAGNQETQYF.

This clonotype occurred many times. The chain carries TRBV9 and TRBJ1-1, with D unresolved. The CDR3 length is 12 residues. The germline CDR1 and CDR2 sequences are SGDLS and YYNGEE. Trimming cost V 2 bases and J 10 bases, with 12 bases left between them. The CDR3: CASSVLRAGAFF. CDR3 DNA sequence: TGTGCCAGCAGCGTCCTAAGAGCAGGAGCTTTCTTT. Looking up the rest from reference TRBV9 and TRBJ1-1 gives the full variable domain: DSGVTQTPKHLITATGQRVTLRCSPRSGDLSVYWYQQSLDQGLQFLIQYYNGEERAKGNILERFSAQQFPDLHSELNLSSLELGDSALYFCASSVLRAGAFFGQGTRLTVV.

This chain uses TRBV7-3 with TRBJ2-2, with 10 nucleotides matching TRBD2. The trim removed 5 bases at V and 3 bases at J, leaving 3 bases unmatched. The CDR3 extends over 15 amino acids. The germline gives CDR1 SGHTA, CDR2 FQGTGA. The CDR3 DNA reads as TGTGCCAGCAGCCGTCTAGCGGGAGACACCGGGGAGCTGTTTTTT. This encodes CASSRLAGDTGELFF. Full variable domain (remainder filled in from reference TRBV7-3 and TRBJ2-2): GAGVSQTPSNKVTEKGKYVELRCDPISGHTALYWYRQSLGQGPEFLIYFQGTGAADDSGLPNDRFFAVRPEGSVSTLKIQRTERGDSAVYLCASSRLAGDTGELFFGEGSRLTVL.

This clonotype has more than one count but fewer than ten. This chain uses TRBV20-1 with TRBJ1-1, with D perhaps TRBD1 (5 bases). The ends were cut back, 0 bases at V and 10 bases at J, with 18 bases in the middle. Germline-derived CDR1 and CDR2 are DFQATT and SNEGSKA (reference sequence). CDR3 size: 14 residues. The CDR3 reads CSARDPRGVGGAFF. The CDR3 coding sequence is TGCAGTGCTAGAGATCCACGGGGGGTCGGGGGAGCTTTCTTT.

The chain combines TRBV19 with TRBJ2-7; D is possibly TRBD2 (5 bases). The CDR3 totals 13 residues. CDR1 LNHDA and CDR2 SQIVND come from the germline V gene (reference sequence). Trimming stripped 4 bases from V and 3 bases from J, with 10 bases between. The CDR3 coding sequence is TGTGCCAGTAGTAGAATTGCGGGCTACGAGCAGTACTTC. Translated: CASSRIAGYEQYF.

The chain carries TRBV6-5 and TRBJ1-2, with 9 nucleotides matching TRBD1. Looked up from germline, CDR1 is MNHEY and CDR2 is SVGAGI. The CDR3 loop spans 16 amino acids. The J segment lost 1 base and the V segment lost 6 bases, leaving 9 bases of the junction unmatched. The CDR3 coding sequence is TGTGCCAGCAGCTCCGCCGGGACAGGGAATAACTATGGCTACACCTTC. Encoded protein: CASSSAGTGNNYGYTF.

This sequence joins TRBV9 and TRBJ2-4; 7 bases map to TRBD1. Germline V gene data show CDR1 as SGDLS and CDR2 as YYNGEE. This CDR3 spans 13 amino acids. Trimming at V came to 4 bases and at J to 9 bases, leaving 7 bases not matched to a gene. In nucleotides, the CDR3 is TGTGCCAGCAGCCACCCGGGACAGAGCATTCAGTACTTC. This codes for CASSHPGQSIQYF.

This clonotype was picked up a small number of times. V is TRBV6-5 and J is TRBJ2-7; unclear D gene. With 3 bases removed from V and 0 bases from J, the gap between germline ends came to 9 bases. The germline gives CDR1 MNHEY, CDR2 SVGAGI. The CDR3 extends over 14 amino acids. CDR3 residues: CASSYRADSYEQYF. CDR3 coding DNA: TGTGCCAGCAGTTATCGGGCAGACTCCTACGAGCAGTACTTC.

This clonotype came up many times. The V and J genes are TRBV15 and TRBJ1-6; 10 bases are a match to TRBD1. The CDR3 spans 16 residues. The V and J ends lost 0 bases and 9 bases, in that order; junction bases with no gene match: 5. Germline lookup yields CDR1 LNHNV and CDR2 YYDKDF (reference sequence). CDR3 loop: CATSRDRDRGSSPLHF. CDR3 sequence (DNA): TGTGCCACCAGCAGAGACCGGGACAGGGGAAGTTCACCCCTCCACTTT.

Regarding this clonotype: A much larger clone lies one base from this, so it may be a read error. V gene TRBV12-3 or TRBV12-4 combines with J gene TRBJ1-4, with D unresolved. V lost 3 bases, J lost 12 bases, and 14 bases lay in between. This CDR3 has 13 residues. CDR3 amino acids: CASSFGVAGELFF. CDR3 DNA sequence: TGTGCCAGCAGTTTCGGAGTGGCAGGAGAACTGTTTTTT.

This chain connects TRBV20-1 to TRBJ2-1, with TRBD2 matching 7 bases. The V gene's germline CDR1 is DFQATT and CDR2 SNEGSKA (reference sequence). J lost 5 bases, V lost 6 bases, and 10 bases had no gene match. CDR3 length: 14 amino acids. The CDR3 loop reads CSAGLGTIHNEQFF. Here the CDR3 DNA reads TGCAGTGCGGGATTGGGGACTATTCACAATGAGCAGTTCTTC.

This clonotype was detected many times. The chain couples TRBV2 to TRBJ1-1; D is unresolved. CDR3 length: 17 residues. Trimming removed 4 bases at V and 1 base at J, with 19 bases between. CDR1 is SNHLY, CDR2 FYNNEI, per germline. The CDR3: CASSATFGVRPNTEAFF. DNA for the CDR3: TGTGCCAGCAGTGCTACCTTTGGGGTACGACCGAACACTGAAGCTTTCTTT.

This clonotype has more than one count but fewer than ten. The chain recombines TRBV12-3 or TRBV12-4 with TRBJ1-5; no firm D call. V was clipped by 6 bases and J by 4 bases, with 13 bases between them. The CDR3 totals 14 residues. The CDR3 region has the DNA TGTGCCAGCAGCCGAAACGACCGTAATCAGCCCCAGCATTTT. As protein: CASSRNDRNQPQHF.

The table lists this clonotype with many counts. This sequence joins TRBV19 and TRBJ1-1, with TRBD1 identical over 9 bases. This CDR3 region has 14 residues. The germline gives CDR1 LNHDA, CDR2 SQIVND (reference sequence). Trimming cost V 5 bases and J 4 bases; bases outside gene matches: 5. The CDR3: CASSPTGGPTEAFF. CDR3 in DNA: TGTGCCAGTAGTCCGACAGGGGGACCCACTGAAGCTTTCTTT.

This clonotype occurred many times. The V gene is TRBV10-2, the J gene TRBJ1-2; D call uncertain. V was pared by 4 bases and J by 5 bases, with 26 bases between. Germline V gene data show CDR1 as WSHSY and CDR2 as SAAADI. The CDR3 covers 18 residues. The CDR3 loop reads CASSVPRFRRGKIYGYTF. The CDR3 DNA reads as TGCGCCAGCAGTGTCCCCAGGTTCAGACGGGGTAAAATTTATGGCTACACCTTC.

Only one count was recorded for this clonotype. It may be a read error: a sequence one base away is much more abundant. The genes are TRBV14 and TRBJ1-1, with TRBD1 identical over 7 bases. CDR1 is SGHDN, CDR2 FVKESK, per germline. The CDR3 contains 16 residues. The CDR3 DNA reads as TGTGCCAGCAGCCAATCCTCCGGGACAGAGAACACTGGAGCTTTCTTT. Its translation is CASSQSSGTENTGAFF.

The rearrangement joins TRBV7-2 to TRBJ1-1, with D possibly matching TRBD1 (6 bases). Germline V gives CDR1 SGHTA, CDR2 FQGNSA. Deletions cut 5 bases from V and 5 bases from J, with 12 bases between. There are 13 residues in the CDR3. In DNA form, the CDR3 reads TGTGCCAGCAGCCGAAAACAGGGTACTGAAGCTTTCTTT. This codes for CASSRKQGTEAFF.

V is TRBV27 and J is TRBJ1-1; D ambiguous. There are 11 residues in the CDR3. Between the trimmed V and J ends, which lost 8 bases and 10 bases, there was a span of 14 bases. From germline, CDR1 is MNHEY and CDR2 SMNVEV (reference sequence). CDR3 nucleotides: TGTGCCAGCTCTGAATTAGGGCGAGCTTTCTTT. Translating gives CASSELGRAFF.

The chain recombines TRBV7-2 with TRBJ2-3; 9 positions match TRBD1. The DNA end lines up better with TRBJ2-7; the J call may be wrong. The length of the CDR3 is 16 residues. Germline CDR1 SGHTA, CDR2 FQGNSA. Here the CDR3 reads CASSLSGTGRTDTQYF. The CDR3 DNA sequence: TGTGCCAGCAGCTTATCCGGGACAGGGCGCACAGATACGCAGTACTTC.

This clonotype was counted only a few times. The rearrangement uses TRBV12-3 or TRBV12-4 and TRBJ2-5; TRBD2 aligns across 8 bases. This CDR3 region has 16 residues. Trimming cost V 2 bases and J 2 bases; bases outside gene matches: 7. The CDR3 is CASSLTAGGLQETQYF. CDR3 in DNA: TGTGCCAGCAGTTTAACGGCGGGAGGACTACAAGAGACCCAGTACTTC.

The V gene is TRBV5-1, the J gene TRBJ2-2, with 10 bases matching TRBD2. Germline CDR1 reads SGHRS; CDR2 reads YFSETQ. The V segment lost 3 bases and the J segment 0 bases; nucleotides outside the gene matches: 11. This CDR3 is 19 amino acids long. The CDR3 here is CASSWPLAGVFANTGELFF. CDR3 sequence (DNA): TGCGCCAGCAGCTGGCCTCTAGCGGGAGTCTTCGCGAACACCGGGGAGCTGTTTTTT.

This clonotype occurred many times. CDR3 DNA: TGTGCCAGCAGTCCCGGGCCGAGGGACGGTCAGCCCCAGCATTTT. Translated, it gives CASSPGPRDGQPQHF. The chain uses TRBV6-1 and TRBJ1-5; the D gene is possibly TRBD1 (5 bases). This CDR3 is built from 15 residues. Trimming pared 5 bases from V and 6 bases from J, leaving 17 bases between. Germline CDR1 and CDR2: MNHNS and SASEGT.

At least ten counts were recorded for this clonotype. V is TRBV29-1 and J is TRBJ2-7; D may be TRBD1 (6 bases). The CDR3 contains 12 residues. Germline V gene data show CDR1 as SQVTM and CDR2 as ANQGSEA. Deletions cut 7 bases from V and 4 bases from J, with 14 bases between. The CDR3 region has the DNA TGCAGCGAGAGACAGGACGGGTACGAGCAGTACTTC. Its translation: CSERQDGYEQYF.